This T cell receptor (beta chain) was recorded in a study of shared T cell receptors in the human thymus. The CDR3 runs 19 residues. The germline CDR1 and CDR2 sequences are SGHTS and YDEGEE. The V gene end was trimmed by 10 bases and the J gene end by 1 base; junction bases not matched to a gene: 21. TCRdb keeps only in-frame clones here, not all; method: immunoSEQ multiplex PCR. The sample yields tens of thousands of clones, 90% to 95% seen once. Material: thymocytes. The V call is TRBV5-8, the J call TRBJ2-3, with 10 bases aligning to TRBD2. The TCR originated in a human donor. The CDR3 spells CAGLFDQQLGLAGTDTQYF. DNA of the CDR3: TGTGCCGGGCTTTTCGACCAGCAGCTCGGACTAGCGGGCACAGATACGCAGTATTTT.